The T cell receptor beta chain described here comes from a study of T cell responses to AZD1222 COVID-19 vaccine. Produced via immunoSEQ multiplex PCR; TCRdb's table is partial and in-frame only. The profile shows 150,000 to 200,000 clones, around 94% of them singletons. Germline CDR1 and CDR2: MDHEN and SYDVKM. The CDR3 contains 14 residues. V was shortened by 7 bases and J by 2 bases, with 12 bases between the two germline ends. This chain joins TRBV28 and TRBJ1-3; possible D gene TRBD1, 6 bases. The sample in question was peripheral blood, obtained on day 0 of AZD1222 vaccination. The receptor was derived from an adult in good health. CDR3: CASNRGAAGNTIYF. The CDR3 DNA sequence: TGTGCCAGCAATCGGGGGGCCGCTGGAAACACCATATATTTT.